These 29 T cell receptor beta chains came from one sample sequenced in a study of T cell clones after liver transplantation. Some clones are missing from TCRdb's copy, which holds only in-frame ones; the method was immunoSEQ multiplex PCR. Of more than 15,000 clones listed, 75% to 85% are singletons. Sequences were derived from CD8+ T cells from blood, sampled less than 50 months after liver transplant. The source is a human patient who received a liver transplant. Part of the T cells may come from the graft donor.

This clone was counted at least ten times. The gene calls are TRBV27 and TRBJ2-5, with D uncertain. The CDR3 has 14 amino acids. V shed 5 bases and J shed 4 bases, with 14 bases lying between them. The germline CDR1 and CDR2 sequences are MNHEY and SMNVEV (reference sequence). As DNA, the CDR3 is TGTGCCAGCAGTCCTCAAGCTGGTTCAGAGACCCAGTACTTC. The encoded protein is CASSPQAGSETQYF.

The CDR3 coding sequence is TGCGCCAGCAGCCATCGAGGAAGCAGTTGGGACACCGGGGAGCTGTTTTTT. Its protein product is CASSHRGSSWDTGELFF. The chain couples TRBV4-1 to TRBJ2-2; D call uncertain. CDR1 and CDR2 from the germline V gene are MGHRA and YSYEKL. V lost 3 bases to trimming and J lost 3 bases, with 17 bases between them. The CDR3 sequence is 17 residues long.

The DNA for the CDR3 is TGTGCTAGTGGTTTAGGGGGGGCCAGCACAGATACGCAGTATTTT. Amino acids: CASGLGGASTDTQYF. The chain carries TRBV12-5 and TRBJ2-3; D might be TRBD2 (7 bases). V was cut by 3 bases and J by 0 bases, with 10 bases left in between. CDR1 is LGHNT and CDR2 is FRNRAP in the germline V gene. This CDR3 is built from 15 residues.

The rearrangement links TRBV19 to TRBJ2-7; TRBD2 aligns across 12 bases. V lost 4 bases and J lost 3; bases outside the gene matches: 7. The CDR3 is 16 amino acids. Germline loops: CDR1 LNHDA, CDR2 SQIVND (reference sequence). CDR3 sequence reads: CASSRPGLAGGYEQYF. In nucleotides, the CDR3 is TGTGCCAGTAGTAGGCCGGGACTAGCGGGTGGCTACGAGCAGTACTTC.

The chain joins TRBV4-3 to TRBJ2-1, with a possible D match to TRBD2 (5 bases). Germline CDR1 reads LGHNA; CDR2 reads YSLEER. V lost 4 bases, J lost 7 bases, and 14 bases lay in between. The CDR3 sequence is 14 residues long. For the CDR3, the DNA is TGCGCCAGCAGCCCCCATCGGGCGGGTAATGAGCAGTTCTTC. Protein sequence: CASSPHRAGNEQFF.

The genes are TRBV7-6 and TRBJ1-1; D not resolved. The V end was cut by 3 bases, the J end by 0 bases, with 17 bases between. This CDR3 spans 17 amino acids. CDR1 is SGHVS, CDR2 FNYEAQ, per germline. CDR3 residues: CASSFPLEGSVNTEAFF. The CDR3 nucleotides are TGTGCCAGCAGCTTTCCGTTGGAGGGATCAGTGAACACTGAAGCTTTCTTT.

In nucleotides, the CDR3 is TGCGCCAGCAGTTCCGGGACAGGGTTGATGGAGACCCAGTACTTC. The encoded protein is CASSSGTGLMETQYF. This chain links TRBV5-1 with TRBJ2-5; 9 nucleotides agree with TRBD1. Germline CDR1 SGHRS, CDR2 YFSETQ. Unmatched junction bases numbered 10, after V lost 5 bases and J lost 5 bases. CDR3 length: 15 residues.

The genes are TRBV7-8 and TRBJ2-5; D is unresolved. CDR1 SGHVS and CDR2 FQNEAQ come from the germline V gene. The CDR3 contains 14 residues. V lost 2 bases and J lost 5, with 12 bases in between. In nucleotides, the CDR3 is TGTGCCAGCAGCTTATCCTCGGCTCTCGAGACCCAGTACTTC. Translating gives CASSLSSALETQYF.

CDR3 nucleotide sequence: TGTGCCAGCAGCTTAACGGCAACCGCCTGGGACCCCCCAATAGGTGAGCAGTTCTTC. It is translated as CASSLTATAWDPPIGEQFF. The chain employs TRBV13 and TRBJ2-1; D tentatively fits TRBD1 or TRBD2 (5 bases each). This CDR3 has 19 residues. CDR1 and CDR2 (germline): PRHDT, FYEKMQ (reference sequence). Trimming stripped 2 bases from V and 9 bases from J, with 29 bases between.

This clone was detected a few times. V and J are TRBV6-1 and TRBJ1-1; the D gene is possibly TRBD1 (6 bases). V was cut by 5 bases and J by 8 bases, with 15 bases left in between. Germline V gene data show CDR1 as MNHNS and CDR2 as SASEGT. CDR3 length equals 13 residues. In DNA, the CDR3 is TGTGCCAGCAGTTATATACAGGGAAGAGAAGCTTTCTTT. Translating gives CASSYIQGREAFF.

This chain connects TRBV27 to TRBJ2-7; the match to TRBD2 covers 9 bases. The V gene end was trimmed by 8 bases and the J gene end by 6 bases; junction bases not matched to a gene: 14. There are 15 residues in the CDR3. From germline, CDR1 is MNHEY and CDR2 SMNVEV (reference sequence). This CDR3 reads CASQDIAGAGAEQYF. For the CDR3, the DNA is TGTGCCAGCCAAGATATAGCGGGAGCAGGGGCCGAGCAGTACTTC.

V is TRBV4-3 and J is TRBJ2-3; 8 nucleotides line up with TRBD2. From germline, CDR1 is LGHNA and CDR2 YSLEER. CDR3 length: 17 residues. Germline trimming cut 0 bases from V and 6 bases from J; bases unmatched to any gene: 11. CDR3 nucleotides: TGCGCCAGCAGCCAAGAGGGCGGGGGGCTCACGAGGGATACGCAGTATTTT. This codes for CASSQEGGGLTRDTQYF.

This clone was observed a single time. The chain joins TRBV5-6 to TRBJ2-1; 7 positions match TRBD1. This CDR3 has 15 amino acids. Germline values: CDR1 SGHDT, CDR2 YYEEEE. With 0 bases clipped from V and 3 bases from J, the junction kept 3 bases outside the gene matches. The CDR3 is CASSLEGGGYNEQFF. CDR3 DNA: TGTGCCAGCAGCTTGGAAGGGGGCGGCTACAATGAGCAGTTCTTC.

The rearrangement uses TRBV5-6 and TRBJ2-7; 10 bases align to TRBD1. Unmatched junction bases numbered 5, after V lost 4 bases and J lost 4 bases. The CDR3 is 14 amino acids. Germline CDR1 SGHDT, CDR2 YYEEEE. The CDR3 region is CASSPRDRGYEQYF. Here the CDR3 DNA reads TGTGCCAGCAGCCCCCGGGACAGGGGTTACGAGCAGTACTTC.

The chain links TRBV28 to TRBJ1-1; D remains unclear. The CDR3 loop spans 13 amino acids. Germline CDR1 and CDR2: MDHEN and SYDVKM. The CDR3 DNA reads TGTACCGCGACACGTCCCTTGGCCACTGAAGCTTTCTTT. This gives the protein CTATRPLATEAFF.

V usage is TRBV12-5 and J usage is TRBJ2-5, with D perhaps matching TRBD2 (5 bases). CDR3 length: 13 residues. Trimming cost V 2 bases and J 3 bases, with 7 bases left between them. The germline CDR1 and CDR2 sequences are LGHNT and FRNRAP. As DNA, the CDR3 is TGTGCTAGTGGTTTGCAACTAGAAGAGACCCAGTACTTC. This encodes CASGLQLEETQYF. The entire variable domain, with the rest obtained from reference TRBV12-5 and TRBJ2-5, is as follows: DARVTQTPRHKVTEMGQEVTMRCQPILGHNTVFWYRQTMMQGLELLAYFRNRAPLDDSGMPKDRFSAEMPDATLATLKIQPSEPRDSAVYFCASGLQLEETQYFGPGTRLLVL.

The gene calls are TRBV5-6 and TRBJ2-3; the D gene is possibly TRBD2 (5 bases). The V end was cut by 5 bases, the J end by 6 bases, with 10 bases between. Per germline, CDR1 SGHDT and CDR2 YYEEEE. The CDR3 extends over 12 amino acids. CDR3: CASRRARDTQYF. CDR3 bases: TGTGCCAGCAGGAGGGCCCGGGATACGCAGTATTTT.

The V and J genes are TRBV27 and TRBJ1-2, with D possibly TRBD1 on 6 matching bases. The CDR3 contains 14 residues. Germline CDR1 is MNHEY and CDR2 is SMNVEV (reference sequence). The V end lost 2 bases, the J end lost 7 bases, and 14 bases lay between the germline ends. CDR3 amino acids: CASSLAPQGTGYTF. CDR3 bases: TGTGCCAGCAGTTTAGCCCCACAGGGAACTGGCTACACCTTC.

The rearrangement uses TRBV5-6 and TRBJ2-1; 9 bases are a match to TRBD2. The CDR3 has 16 amino acids. Germline V lookup: CDR1 SGHDT, CDR2 YYEEEE. V trimming: 3 bases; J trimming: 4 bases; junction bases outside the gene matches: 8. This CDR3 is CASSSATSGEYNEQFF. CDR3 bases: TGTGCCAGCAGCTCAGCGACTAGCGGAGAATACAATGAGCAGTTCTTC.

The sample holds many counts of this clone. The chain employs TRBV9 and TRBJ2-3; a possible D gene is TRBD2 (6 bases). The CDR3 is made up of 14 amino acids. Per the germline V gene, CDR1 is SGDLS and CDR2 is YYNGEE. V was shortened by 3 bases and J by 5 bases, with 13 bases between the two germline ends. The CDR3 loop reads CASSGGVDKDTQYF. The CDR3 DNA follows: TGTGCCAGCAGCGGGGGGGTGGATAAAGATACGCAGTATTTT.

A few counts support this clone. CDR3 sequence (DNA): TGTGCCAGTTCCGGGGACGAGCAGTACTTC. Its translation: CASSGDEQYF. This chain links TRBV2 with TRBJ2-7; possible D gene TRBD2, 5 bases. The germline gives CDR1 SNHLY, CDR2 FYNNEI. V lost 9 bases, J lost 5 bases, and 8 bases lay in between. The CDR3 is made up of 10 amino acids. Using reference TRBV2 and TRBJ2-7 for the parts outside the CDR3, the full variable domain is EPEVTQTPSHQVTQMGQEVILRCVPISNHLYFYWYRQILGQKVEFLVSFYNNEISEKSEIFDDQFSVERPDGSNFTLKIRSTKLEDSAMYFCASSGDEQYFGPGTRLTVT.

In this sample, this clone turned up once. The CDR3 DNA follows: TGTGCCAGCACCCCTCCCGGGGCGGTTAATGAAAAACTGTTTTTT. It encodes CASTPPGAVNEKLFF. The V and J genes are TRBV6-1 and TRBJ1-4; perhaps TRBD1 as D (5 bases). Germline values: CDR1 MNHNS, CDR2 SASEGT. Trimming cost V 7 bases and J 4 bases, with 16 bases left between them. The CDR3 length is 15 residues.

The CDR3 is CASSHPGSEQFF. CDR3 coding DNA: TGCGCCAGCAGCCACCCAGGGAGCGAGCAGTTCTTC. This chain connects TRBV4-1 to TRBJ2-1; D could derive from TRBD1 or TRBD2 (5 bases each). V was trimmed by 3 bases and J by 10 bases, leaving 10 bases between them. Germline-derived CDR1 and CDR2 are MGHRA and YSYEKL. CDR3 length: 12 residues.

This sequence joins TRBV4-3 and TRBJ1-2, with D possibly matching TRBD1 (5 bases). CDR3 length equals 15 residues. V lost 1 base and J lost 2, with 11 bases in between. Germline CDR1 is LGHNA and CDR2 is YSLEER. CDR3 in DNA: TGCGCCAGCAGCCAAGGAGAAGGGGCCAACTATGGCTACACCTTC. Encoded protein: CASSQGEGANYGYTF.

The V call is TRBV1, the J call TRBJ2-4. TRBV1 is classified as a pseudogene. This CDR3 has 16 residues. The CDR3 DNA reads TGCACCAGCAGCCTAACTCGTCGACCAGACAAAAACATTCAGTACTTC. Translating it yields CTSSLTRRPDKNIQYF.

The gene calls are TRBV19 and TRBJ2-7, with 10 positions matching TRBD2. Looked up from germline, CDR1 is LNHDA and CDR2 is SQIVND (reference sequence). This CDR3 has 17 amino acids. V was pared by 3 bases and J by 5 bases, with 13 bases of the junction left unmatched. CDR3 residues: CASSISPQRGGLNEQYF. For the CDR3, the DNA is TGTGCCAGTAGTATTTCCCCTCAGCGGGGGGGCCTCAACGAGCAGTACTTC.

The chain links TRBV29-1 to TRBJ2-2; 8 bases match TRBD1. The ends lost 7 bases at V and 5 bases at J; junction bases unmatched: 3. Germline lookup yields CDR1 SQVTM and CDR2 ANQGSEA. The length of the CDR3 is 12 residues. The CDR3 nucleotides are TGCAGCGCGACAGGGGTGACCGGGGAGCTGTTTTTT. Encoded protein: CSATGVTGELFF.

This chain joins TRBV6-1 and TRBJ1-1, with D possibly being TRBD1 (6 bases). V was shortened by 4 bases and J by 8 bases, with 14 bases between the two germline ends. This CDR3 has 13 amino acids. Germline assignment: CDR1 MNHNS and CDR2 SASEGT. The CDR3 here is CASSVRGAGEAFF. CDR3 nucleotides: TGTGCCAGCAGTGTTCGGGGGGCTGGGGAAGCTTTCTTT.

In its sample, this clone was seen once. The genes are TRBV4-3 and TRBJ1-3; D gene unclear. This CDR3 comprises 15 residues. With 4 bases removed from V and 2 bases from J, the gap between germline ends came to 12 bases. Germline V gives CDR1 LGHNA, CDR2 YSLEER. CDR3 sequence reads: CASSRSPRPGNTIYF. Written as DNA, the CDR3 is TGCGCCAGCAGCCGGAGTCCTCGACCTGGAAACACCATATATTTT.